This T cell receptor (beta chain) emerged from a study of regulatory T cells in long-lasting Graves disease. Study-wide findings and caveats: The persistent group shared 2,741 public clonotypes, more than the approximately 1,000 shared by new patients.

Arm-PCR with iRepertoire HTBI primers amplified the CDR3 regions for these TCR beta libraries. TCRdb processed the multiplex PCR reads anew with MiXCR; each CDR3 protein has one entry. The repertoire holds about 660,000 distinct CDR3 sequences, 30% seen once, with under 55% in the top ten. This clonotype was observed a handful of times. What it binds is not known. The time point is: persistent/refractory GD, antithyroid drugs over 5 years with positive TRAb. Scientists built the TCR library using RNA that was extracted from PBMCs. Tubes containing EDTA received about 10 milliliters of drawn peripheral blood. Germline CDR1 SQVTM, CDR2 ANQGSEA. The CDR3 has 15 residues. Losses at the gene ends were 2 bases for V and 5 bases for J; bases not matched to a gene: 5.

The chain couples TRBV29-1 to TRBJ2-2, with 10 bases matching TRBD1. The input for sequencing was peripheral blood mononuclear cells (PBMCs), taken when the disease was refractory, from a patient treated with antithyroid drugs. The receptor's source is a female donor with Graves disease. CDR3 nucleotides: TGCAGCGTTGAACCGGGACAGGGGTGGACCGGGGAGCTGTTTTTT. Protein product: CSVEPGQGWTGELFF.